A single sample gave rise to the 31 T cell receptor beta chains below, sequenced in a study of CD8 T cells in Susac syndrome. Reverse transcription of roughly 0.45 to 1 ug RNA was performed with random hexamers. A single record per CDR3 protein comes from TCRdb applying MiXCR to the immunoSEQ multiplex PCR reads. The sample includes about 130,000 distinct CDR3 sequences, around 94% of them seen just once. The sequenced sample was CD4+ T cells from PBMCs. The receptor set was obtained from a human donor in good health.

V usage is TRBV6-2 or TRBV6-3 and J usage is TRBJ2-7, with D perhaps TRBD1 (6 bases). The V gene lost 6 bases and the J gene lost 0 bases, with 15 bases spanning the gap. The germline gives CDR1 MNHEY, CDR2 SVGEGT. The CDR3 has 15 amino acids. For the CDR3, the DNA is TGTGCCAGCAGCCAGCTACAGGGCACCTCCTACGAGCAGTACTTC. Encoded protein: CASSQLQGTSYEQYF.

The CDR3 is CASSPARNYGYTF. The CDR3 coding sequence is TGTGCCAGCAGCCCCGCAAGGAACTATGGCTACACCTTC. This chain uses TRBV3-1 with TRBJ1-2; D gene ambiguous. Germline CDR1 and CDR2: LGHDT and YNNKEL (reference sequence). This CDR3 comprises 13 residues. V was pared by 4 bases and J by 2 bases, with 8 bases between.

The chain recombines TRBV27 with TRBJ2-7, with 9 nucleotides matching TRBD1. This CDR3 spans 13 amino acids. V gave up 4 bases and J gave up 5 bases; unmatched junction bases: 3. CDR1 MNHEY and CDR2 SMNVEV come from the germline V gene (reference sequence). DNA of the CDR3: TGTGCCAGCAGTTCCTGGACAGGGGACGAGCAGTACTTC. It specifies CASSSWTGDEQYF.

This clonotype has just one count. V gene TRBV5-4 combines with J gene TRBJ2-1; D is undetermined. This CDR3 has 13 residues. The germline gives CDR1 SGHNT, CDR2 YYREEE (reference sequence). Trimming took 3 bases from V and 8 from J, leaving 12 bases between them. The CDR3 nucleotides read TGTGCCAGCAGCTCTGGGAAGAGCGATGAGCAGTTCTTC. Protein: CASSSGKSDEQFF.

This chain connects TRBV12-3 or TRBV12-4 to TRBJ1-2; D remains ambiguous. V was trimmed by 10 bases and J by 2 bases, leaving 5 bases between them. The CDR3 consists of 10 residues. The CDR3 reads CANPNYGYTF. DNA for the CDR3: TGTGCCAACCCAAACTATGGCTACACCTTC.

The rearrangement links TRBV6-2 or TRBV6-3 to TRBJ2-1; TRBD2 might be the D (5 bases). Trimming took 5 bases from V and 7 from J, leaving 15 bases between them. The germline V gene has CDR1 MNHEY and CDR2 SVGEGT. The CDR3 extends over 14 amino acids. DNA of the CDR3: TGTGCCAGCAGTACTAGTTCGGTAGCGAATGAGCAGTTCTTC. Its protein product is CASSTSSVANEQFF.

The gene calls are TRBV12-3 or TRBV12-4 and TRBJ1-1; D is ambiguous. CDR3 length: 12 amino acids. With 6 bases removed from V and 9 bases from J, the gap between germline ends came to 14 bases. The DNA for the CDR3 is TGTGCCAGCAGCGTCCAGGATGTCAAAGCTTTCTTT. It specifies CASSVQDVKAFF.

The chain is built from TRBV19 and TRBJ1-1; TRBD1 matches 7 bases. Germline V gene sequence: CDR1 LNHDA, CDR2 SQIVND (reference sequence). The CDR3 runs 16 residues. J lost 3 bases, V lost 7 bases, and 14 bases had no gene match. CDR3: CASTSDRSNEYTEAFF. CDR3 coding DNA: TGTGCCAGTACCTCGGACAGGTCTAATGAGTACACTGAAGCTTTCTTT.

Written as DNA, the CDR3 is TGTGCCAGCACAAGAGAGAGCTCCTACAATGAGCAGTTCTTC. This gives the protein CASTRESSYNEQFF. The J gene is TRBJ2-1, the V gene TRBV2, with unresolved D. CDR1 is SNHLY and CDR2 is FYNNEI in the germline V gene. This CDR3 has 14 residues. Trimming removed 7 bases at V and 0 bases at J, with 10 bases between.

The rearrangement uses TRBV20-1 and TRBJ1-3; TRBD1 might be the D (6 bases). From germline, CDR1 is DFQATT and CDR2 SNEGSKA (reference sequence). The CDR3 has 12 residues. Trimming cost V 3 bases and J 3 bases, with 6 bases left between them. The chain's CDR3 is CSARTGGNTIYF. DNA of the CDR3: TGCAGTGCTAGGACAGGTGGAAACACCATATATTTT.

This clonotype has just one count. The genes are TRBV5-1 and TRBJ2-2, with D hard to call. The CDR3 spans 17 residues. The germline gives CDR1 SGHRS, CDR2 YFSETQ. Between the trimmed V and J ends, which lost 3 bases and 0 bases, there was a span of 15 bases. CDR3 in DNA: TGCGCCAGCAGCTCGGGTCGAGGTGGAACGAACACCGGGGAGCTGTTTTTT. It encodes CASSSGRGGTNTGELFF. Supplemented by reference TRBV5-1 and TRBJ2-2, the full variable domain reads KAGVTQTPRYLIKTRGQQVTLSCSPISGHRSVSWYQQTPGQGLQFLFEYFSETQRNKGNFPGRFSGRQFSNSRSEMNVSTLELGDSALYLCASSSGRGGTNTGELFFGEGSRLTVL.

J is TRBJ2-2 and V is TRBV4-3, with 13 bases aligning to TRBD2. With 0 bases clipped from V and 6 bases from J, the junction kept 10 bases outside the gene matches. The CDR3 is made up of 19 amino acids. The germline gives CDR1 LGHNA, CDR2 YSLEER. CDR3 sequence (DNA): TGCGCCAGCAGCCAAGATTGGACTAGCGGGAGCTCATTTGCCGGGGAGCTGTTTTTT. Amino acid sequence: CASSQDWTSGSSFAGELFF.

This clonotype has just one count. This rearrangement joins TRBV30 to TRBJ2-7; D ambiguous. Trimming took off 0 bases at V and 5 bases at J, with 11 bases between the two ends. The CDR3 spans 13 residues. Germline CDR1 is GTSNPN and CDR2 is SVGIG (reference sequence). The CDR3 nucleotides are TGTGCCTGGAGTGTATCCGGCCTAAACGAGCAGTACTTC. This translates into CAWSVSGLNEQYF. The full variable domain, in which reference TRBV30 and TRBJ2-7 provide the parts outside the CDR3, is SQTIHQWPATLVQPVGSPLSLECTVEGTSNPNLYWYRQAAGRGLQLLFYSVGIGQISSEVPQNLSASRPQDRQFILSSKKLLLSDSGFYLCAWSVSGLNEQYFGPGTRLTVT.

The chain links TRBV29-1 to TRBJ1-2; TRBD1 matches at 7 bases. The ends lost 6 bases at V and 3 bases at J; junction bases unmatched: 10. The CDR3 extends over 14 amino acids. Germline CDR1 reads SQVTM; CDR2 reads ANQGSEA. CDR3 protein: CSVARQGLHYGYTF. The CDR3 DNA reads TGCAGCGTGGCTCGACAGGGACTACACTATGGCTACACCTTC.

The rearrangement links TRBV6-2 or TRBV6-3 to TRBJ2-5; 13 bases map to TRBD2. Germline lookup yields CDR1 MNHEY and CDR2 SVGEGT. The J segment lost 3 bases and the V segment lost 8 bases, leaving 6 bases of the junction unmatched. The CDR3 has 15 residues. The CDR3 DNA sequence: TGTGCCAGCTGTAACGGACTAGCGGGAGAAGAGACCCAGTACTTC. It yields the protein CASCNGLAGEETQYF.

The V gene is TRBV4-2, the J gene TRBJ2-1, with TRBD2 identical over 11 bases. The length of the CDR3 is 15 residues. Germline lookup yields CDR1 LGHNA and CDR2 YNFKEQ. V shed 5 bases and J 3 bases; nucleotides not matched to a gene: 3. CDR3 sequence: CASSRLAGIYNEQFF. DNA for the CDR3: TGTGCCAGCAGCAGACTAGCGGGGATCTACAATGAGCAGTTCTTC.

CDR3 sequence: CASSTGTGVEQFF. CDR3 bases: TGTGCCAGCAGTACCGGGACAGGGGTCGAGCAGTTCTTC. V usage is TRBV6-4 and J usage is TRBJ2-1; 10 bases are shared with TRBD1. The germline V gene has CDR1 MRHNA and CDR2 SNTAGT. The CDR3 sequence is 13 residues long. Trimming removed 5 bases from V and 10 bases from J; junction bases left unmatched: 5.

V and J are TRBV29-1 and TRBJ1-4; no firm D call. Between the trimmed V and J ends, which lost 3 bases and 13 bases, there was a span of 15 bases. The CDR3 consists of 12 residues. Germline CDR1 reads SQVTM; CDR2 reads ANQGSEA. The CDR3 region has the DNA TGCAGCGTTGAGACGGCAGCCCGTCGACTGTTTTTT. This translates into CSVETAARRLFF.

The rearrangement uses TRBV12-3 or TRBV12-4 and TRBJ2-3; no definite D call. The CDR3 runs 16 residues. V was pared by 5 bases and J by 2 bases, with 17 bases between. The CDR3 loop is CASSGQVAEFTDTQYF. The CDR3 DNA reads TGTGCCAGCAGTGGGCAGGTGGCGGAATTCACAGATACGCAGTATTTT.

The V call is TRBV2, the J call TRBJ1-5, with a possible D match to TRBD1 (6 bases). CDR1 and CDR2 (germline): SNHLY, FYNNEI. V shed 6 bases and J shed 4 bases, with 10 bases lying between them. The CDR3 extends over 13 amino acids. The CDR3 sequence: CASSWTENQPQHF. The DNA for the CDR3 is TGTGCCAGCAGCTGGACAGAAAATCAGCCCCAGCATTTT.

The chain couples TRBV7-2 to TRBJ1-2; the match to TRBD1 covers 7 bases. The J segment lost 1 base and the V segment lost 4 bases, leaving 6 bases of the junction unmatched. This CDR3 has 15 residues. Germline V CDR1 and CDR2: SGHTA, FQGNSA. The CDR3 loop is CASSSRTGLNYGYTF. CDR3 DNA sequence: TGTGCCAGCAGCTCTCGGACAGGACTTAACTATGGCTACACCTTC.

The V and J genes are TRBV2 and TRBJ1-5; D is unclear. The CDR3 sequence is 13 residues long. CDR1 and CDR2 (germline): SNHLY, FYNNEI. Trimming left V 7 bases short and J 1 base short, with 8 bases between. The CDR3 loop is CASTEESNQPQHF. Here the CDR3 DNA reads TGTGCCAGCACCGAGGAGAGCAATCAGCCCCAGCATTTT.

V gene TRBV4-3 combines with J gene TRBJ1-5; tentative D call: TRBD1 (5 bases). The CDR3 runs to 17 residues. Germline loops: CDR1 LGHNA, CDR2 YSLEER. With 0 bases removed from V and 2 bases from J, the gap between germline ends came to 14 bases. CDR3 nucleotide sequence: TGCGCCAGCAGCCAAGATATCACAGGAAGGGGCAATCAGCCCCAGCATTTT. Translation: CASSQDITGRGNQPQHF.

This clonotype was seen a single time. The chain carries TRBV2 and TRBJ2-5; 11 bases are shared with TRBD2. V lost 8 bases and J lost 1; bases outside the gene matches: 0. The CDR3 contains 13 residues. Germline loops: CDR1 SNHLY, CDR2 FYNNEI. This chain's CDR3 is CASGTSGQETQYF. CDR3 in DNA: TGTGCCAGCGGGACTAGCGGCCAAGAGACCCAGTACTTC.

The DNA of the CDR3 is TGTGCCAGCAAGAAGGGCCCCGGCCCTAGCCGAGGGATTCACGAGCAGTACTTC. It encodes CASKKGPGPSRGIHEQYF. The genes are TRBV6-2 or TRBV6-3 and TRBJ2-7; maybe TRBD2 (5 bases). Trimming took 7 bases from V and 5 from J, leaving 30 bases between them. Germline CDR1 reads MNHEY; CDR2 reads SVGEGT. CDR3 size: 18 residues.

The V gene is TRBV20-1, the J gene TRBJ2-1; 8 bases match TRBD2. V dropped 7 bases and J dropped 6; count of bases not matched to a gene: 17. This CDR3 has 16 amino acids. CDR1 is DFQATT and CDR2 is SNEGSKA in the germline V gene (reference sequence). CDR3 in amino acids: CSVTRLISGSRNEQFF. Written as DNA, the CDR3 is TGCAGTGTTACCCGATTAATCAGCGGGAGCCGCAATGAGCAGTTCTTC.

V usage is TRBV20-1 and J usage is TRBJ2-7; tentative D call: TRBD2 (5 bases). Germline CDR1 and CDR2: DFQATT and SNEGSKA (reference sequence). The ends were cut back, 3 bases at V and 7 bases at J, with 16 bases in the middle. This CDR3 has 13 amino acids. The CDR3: CSASSGYSGEQYF. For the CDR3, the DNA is TGCAGTGCTAGTTCCGGATATTCGGGAGAGCAGTACTTC.

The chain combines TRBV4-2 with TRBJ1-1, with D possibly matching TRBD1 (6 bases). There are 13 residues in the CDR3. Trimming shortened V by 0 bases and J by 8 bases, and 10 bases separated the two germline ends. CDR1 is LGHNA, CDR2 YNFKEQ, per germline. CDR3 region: CASSQEGGLEAFF. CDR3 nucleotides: TGTGCCAGCAGCCAAGAAGGGGGATTGGAAGCTTTCTTT.

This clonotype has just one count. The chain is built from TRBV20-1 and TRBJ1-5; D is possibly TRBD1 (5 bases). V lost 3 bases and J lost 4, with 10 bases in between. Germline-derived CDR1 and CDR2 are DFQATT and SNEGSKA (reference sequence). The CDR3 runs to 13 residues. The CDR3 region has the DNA TGCAGTGCTAGGGGGCCAGTAAATCAGCCCCAGCATTTT. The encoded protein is CSARGPVNQPQHF.

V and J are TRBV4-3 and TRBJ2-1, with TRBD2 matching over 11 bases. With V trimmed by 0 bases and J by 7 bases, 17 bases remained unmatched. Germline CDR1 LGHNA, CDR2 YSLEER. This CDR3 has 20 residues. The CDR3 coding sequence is TGCGCCAGCAGCCAAGATTGGACTAGCGGGTCCTCCTTCTTGGGGAATGAGCAGTTCTTC. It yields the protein CASSQDWTSGSSFLGNEQFF.

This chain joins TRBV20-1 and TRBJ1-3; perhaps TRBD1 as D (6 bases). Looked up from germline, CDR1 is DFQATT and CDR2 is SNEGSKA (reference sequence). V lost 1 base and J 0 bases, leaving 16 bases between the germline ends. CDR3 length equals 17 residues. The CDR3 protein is CSARVYPGQSSGNTIYF. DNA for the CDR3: TGCAGTGCTAGAGTCTATCCAGGACAGAGCTCTGGAAACACCATATATTTT.